These T cell receptor beta chains were read from a single sample in a study of control samples from healthy donors and cancer patients. The assay was immunoSEQ multiplex PCR, and TCRdb's table has in-frame clones only and misses some. The sample has 110,000 or so clones; around 89% are singletons. Sequencing input: blood. These receptors came from a woman aged 45 to 65 in good health. Both conserved end residues are part of each CDR3. The D gene is left open where the match is weak. Some rows have no size entry. The others give once, few or many, or a class for an expanded clone.

d_gene: NA; j_gene: TRBJ1-6; v_gene: TRBV5-1; abundance: NA; CDR3aa: CASSPDPNSPLHF; CDR3nt: TGCGCCAGCAGTCCGGACCCCAATTCACCCCTCCACTTT
d_gene: TRBD1; j_gene: TRBJ1-1; v_gene: TRBV4-3; abundance: few; CDR3aa: CASSQGNRGSGTEAFF; CDR3nt: TGCGCCAGCAGCCAAGGGAACAGGGGAAGTGGCACTGAAGCTTTCTTT
d_gene: TRBD2; j_gene: TRBJ2-2; v_gene: TRBV3-1/TRBV3-2; abundance: once; CDR3aa: CASSRQGGKNTGELFF; CDR3nt: TGTGCCAGCAGCCGCCAGGGAGGGAAGAACACCGGGGAGCTGTTTTTT
d_gene: NA; j_gene: TRBJ2-7; v_gene: TRBV5-6; abundance: NA; CDR3aa: CASSLRPTRRSSYEQYF; CDR3nt: TGTGCCAGCAGCTTACGCCCGACTAGACGTTCCTCCTACGAGCAGTACTTC
d_gene: NA; j_gene: TRBJ1-5; v_gene: TRBV30; abundance: few; CDR3aa: CAWSGRESHQPQHF; CDR3nt: TGTGCCTGGAGTGGCAGGGAATCCCATCAGCCCCAGCATTTT
d_gene: NA; j_gene: TRBJ2-1; v_gene: TRBV4-1; abundance: large; CDR3aa: CASSQESNEQFF; CDR3nt: TGCGCCAGCAGCCAAGAGTCCAATGAGCAGTTCTTC
d_gene: NA; j_gene: TRBJ2-7; v_gene: TRBV3-1/TRBV3-2; abundance: NA; CDR3aa: CASSRQGLYEQYF; CDR3nt: TGTGCCAGCAGCAGGCAGGGACTCTACGAGCAGTACTTC
d_gene: NA; j_gene: TRBJ2-1; v_gene: TRBV29-1; abundance: NA; CDR3aa: CSVERPGSLSEQFF; CDR3nt: TGCAGCGTTGAAAGGCCAGGGTCGTTAAGTGAGCAGTTCTTC
d_gene: NA; j_gene: TRBJ2-3; v_gene: TRBV4-1; abundance: NA; CDR3aa: CASSPSDNPDTQYF; CDR3nt: TGCGCCAGCAGCCCCTCGGACAACCCAGATACGCAGTATTTT
d_gene: NA; j_gene: TRBJ1-1; v_gene: TRBV2; abundance: NA; CDR3aa: CASSWESNTEAFF; CDR3nt: TGTGCCAGCAGTTGGGAATCTAACACTGAAGCTTTCTTT
d_gene: TRBD1; j_gene: TRBJ1-2; v_gene: TRBV10-3; abundance: NA; CDR3aa: CAISPTGGSGYTF; CDR3nt: TGTGCCATCAGTCCGACAGGGGGCAGTGGCTACACCTTC
d_gene: TRBD1; j_gene: TRBJ1-5; v_gene: TRBV6-5; abundance: once; CDR3aa: CASSRDRDQPQHF; CDR3nt: TGTGCCAGCAGTCGGGACAGGGATCAGCCCCAGCATTTT
d_gene: NA; j_gene: TRBJ1-2; v_gene: TRBV5-1; abundance: NA; CDR3aa: CASSSTVNYGYTF; CDR3nt: TGCGCCAGCAGCTCGACGGTAAACTATGGCTACACCTTC
d_gene: TRBD2; j_gene: TRBJ2-3; v_gene: TRBV7-2; abundance: once; CDR3aa: CASSVEGLAVSINTDTQYF; CDR3nt: TGTGCCAGCAGCGTTGAGGGACTAGCGGTTAGCATCAACACAGATACGCAGTATTTT
d_gene: TRBD1; j_gene: TRBJ2-5; v_gene: TRBV5-6; abundance: once; CDR3aa: CASSPLTGGDHETQYF; CDR3nt: TGTGCCAGCAGCCCGTTGACAGGGGGCGATCATGAGACCCAGTACTTC
d_gene: TRBD1; j_gene: TRBJ1-6; v_gene: TRBV4-3; abundance: NA; CDR3aa: CASSQQGVGSYNSPLHF; CDR3nt: TGCGCCAGCAGCCAACAGGGGGTCGGCTCCTATAATTCACCCCTCCACTTT
d_gene: NA; j_gene: TRBJ2-3; v_gene: TRBV7-3; abundance: few; CDR3aa: CASSSGVRADTQYF; CDR3nt: TGTGCCAGCAGCTCCGGGGTGCGGGCAGATACGCAGTATTTT
d_gene: NA; j_gene: TRBJ2-1; v_gene: TRBV20-1; abundance: NA; CDR3aa: CSAKDNEQFF; CDR3nt: TGCAGTGCTAAGGACAATGAGCAGTTCTTC
d_gene: TRBD2; j_gene: TRBJ2-1; v_gene: TRBV5-1; abundance: NA; CDR3aa: CASSFLTSGNNEQFF; CDR3nt: TGCGCCAGCAGCTTCTTGACTAGCGGCAACAATGAGCAGTTCTTC
d_gene: TRBD2; j_gene: TRBJ2-3; v_gene: TRBV30; abundance: NA; CDR3aa: CAAGTSGTSTDTQYF; CDR3nt: TGTGCCGCCGGGACTAGCGGAACTAGCACAGATACGCAGTATTTT
d_gene: NA; j_gene: TRBJ1-2; v_gene: TRBV7-2; abundance: NA; CDR3aa: CASSLGPLPLGYGYTF; CDR3nt: TGTGCCAGCAGCTTAGGCCCGCTCCCCCTCGGCTATGGCTACACCTTC
d_gene: NA; j_gene: TRBJ1-1; v_gene: TRBV4-3; abundance: NA; CDR3aa: CASSQDRSGPEAFF; CDR3nt: TGCGCCAGCAGCCAAGACAGGTCGGGGCCTGAAGCTTTCTTT
d_gene: TRBD1; j_gene: TRBJ2-3; v_gene: TRBV5-1; abundance: NA; CDR3aa: CASSLGQGGYGTDTQYF; CDR3nt: TGCGCCAGCAGCCTGGGACAGGGTGGTTACGGGACAGATACGCAGTATTTT
d_gene: NA; j_gene: TRBJ1-2; v_gene: TRBV10-3; abundance: NA; CDR3aa: CAIRARIGGYGYTF; CDR3nt: TGTGCCATCAGGGCTAGAATAGGCGGCTATGGCTACACCTTC
d_gene: NA; j_gene: TRBJ1-6; v_gene: TRBV4-3; abundance: NA; CDR3aa: CASSQIAGFNSPLHF; CDR3nt: TGCGCCAGCAGCCAAATTGCGGGGTTTAATTCACCCCTCCACTTT